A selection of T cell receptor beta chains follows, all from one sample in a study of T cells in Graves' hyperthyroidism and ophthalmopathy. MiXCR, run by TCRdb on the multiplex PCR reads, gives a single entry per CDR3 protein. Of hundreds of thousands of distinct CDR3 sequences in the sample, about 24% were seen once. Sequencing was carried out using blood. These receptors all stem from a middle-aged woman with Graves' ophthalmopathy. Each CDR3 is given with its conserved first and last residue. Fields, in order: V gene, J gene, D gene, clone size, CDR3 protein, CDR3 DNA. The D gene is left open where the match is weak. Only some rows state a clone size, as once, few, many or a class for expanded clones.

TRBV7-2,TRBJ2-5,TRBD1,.,CASSITGTGGQETQYF,TGTGCCAGCAGCATAACCGGGACAGGGGGTCAAGAGACCCAGTACTTC
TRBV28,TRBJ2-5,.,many,CASSHYLGTKETQYF,TGTGCCAGCAGTCATTACTTAGGGACCAAAGAGACCCAGTACTTC
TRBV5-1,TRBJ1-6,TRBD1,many,CASSPGTDNSPLHF,TGCGCCAGCAGCCCCGGGACAGACAATTCACCCCTCCACTTT
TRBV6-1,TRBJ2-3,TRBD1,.,CASNSGTGESDTQYF,TGTGCCAGCAACAGCGGGACAGGGGAATCGGATACGCAGTATTTT
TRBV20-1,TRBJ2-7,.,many,CSARDSQGGTYEQYF,TGCAGTGCTAGAGATTCGCAGGGGGGGACCTACGAGCAGTACTTC
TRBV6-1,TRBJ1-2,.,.,CASSDRGGADYGYTF,TGTGCCAGCAGTGATAGGGGCGGTGCCGACTATGGCTACACCTTC
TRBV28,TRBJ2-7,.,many,CASSPPGFGRYEQYF,TGTGCCAGCAGTCCCCCCGGCTTCGGGAGATACGAGCAGTACTTC
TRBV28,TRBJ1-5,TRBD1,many,CASSPVTGANQPQHF,TGTGCCAGCAGTCCCGTTACAGGGGCCAATCAGCCCCAGCATTTT
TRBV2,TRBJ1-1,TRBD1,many,CARRGQGTTEAFF,TGTGCCAGGAGGGGACAGGGCACCACTGAAGCTTTCTTT
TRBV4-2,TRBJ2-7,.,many,CASSQVGGYEQYF,TGTGCCAGCAGCCAAGTGGGCGGCTACGAGCAGTACTTC
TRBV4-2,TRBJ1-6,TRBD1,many,CASSQDRAGWNSPLHF,TGTGCCAGCAGCCAGGACAGGGCGGGATGGAATTCACCCCTCCACTTT
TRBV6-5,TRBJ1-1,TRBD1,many,CASKGQGAEAFF,TGTGCCAGCAAAGGACAGGGGGCTGAAGCTTTCTTT
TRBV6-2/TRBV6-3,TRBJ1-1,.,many,CASSYSLGGGTEAFF,TGTGCCAGCAGTTACAGTTTAGGAGGGGGCACTGAAGCTTTCTTT
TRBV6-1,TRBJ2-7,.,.,CASRSPRTYEQYF,TGTGCCAGCAGATCCCCGCGCACCTACGAGCAGTACTTC